This entry describes one TCR beta chain. The antigen remains undetermined. Only in-frame clones appear in the TCRdb table, and some are missing; sequencing was by immunoSEQ multiplex PCR. The data show 95,000 to 150,000 clones, 85% to 90% seen once. The data belong to a study of T cell responses to AZD1222 COVID-19 vaccine. Study findings and constraints: Repertoire sampling happened only post peak T cell response. Baseline serology detected seropositivity in only five to seven AZD1222 recipients.

Germline trimming cut 1 base from V and 4 bases from J; bases unmatched to any gene: 9. This CDR3 is built from 16 residues. Germline assignment: CDR1 SGHRS and CDR2 YFSETQ. This chain joins TRBV5-1 and TRBJ2-5; 8 bases align to TRBD1. The input for sequencing was peripheral blood, taken on day 0 of AZD1222 vaccination. This TCR was recovered from an adult in good health. The CDR3 DNA sequence: TGCGCCAGCAGCTTGCTCGGTGACAGGGGTACAGAGACCCAGTACTTC. As protein: CASSLLGDRGTETQYF.